Listed below are T cell receptor beta chains from one sample, sequenced in a study of blood T cell repertoires in COVID-19. Clones were sequenced by immunoSEQ multiplex PCR, and TCRdb holds only the in-frame ones, with some missing. The sample contains more than 150,000 clones, around 84% of which appear only once. Sequencing was performed on peripheral blood. These receptors were obtained from a man in his fifties with active or convalescent COVID-19. Each CDR3 is given with its conserved first and last residue. Fields, in order: clone size, J gene, V gene, D gene, CDR3 protein, CDR3 DNA. A D gene is named only where the DNA matches it firmly. Not every row has a clone size; where given, it reads once, few, many or a size class.

once TRBJ1-2 TRBV4-2 TRBD1 CASSQEGTGVDGYTF TGTGCCAGCAGCCAAGAAGGGACAGGGGTTGACGGCTACACCTTC
NA TRBJ2-1 TRBV19 NA CASSASSTYNEQFF TGTGCCAGTAGCGCTAGTTCCACCTACAATGAGCAGTTCTTC
NA TRBJ1-2 TRBV28 TRBD1 CASRSGQMNYGYTF TGTGCCAGCAGGTCGGGACAGATGAACTATGGCTACACCTTC
NA TRBJ2-7 TRBV7-9 TRBD2 CASSLQESGGPYEQYF TGTGCCAGCAGCCTCCAGGAGAGCGGGGGGCCCTACGAGCAGTACTTC
NA TRBJ2-7 TRBV9 TRBD1 CASSAGTGSTYEQYF TGTGCCAGCAGCGCCGGGACAGGTAGCACCTACGAGCAGTACTTC
NA TRBJ2-1 TRBV18 NA CASSPRSEQFF TGTGCCAGCTCACCACGGAGTGAGCAGTTCTTC
NA TRBJ2-5 TRBV6-1 TRBD2 CASSETSVETQYF TGTGCCAGCAGTGAGACTAGCGTGGAGACCCAGTACTTC
NA TRBJ1-3 TRBV4-3 NA CASSQDWAQDTIYF TGCGCCAGCAGCCAAGATTGGGCACAGGACACCATATATTTT
NA TRBJ2-7 TRBV7-2 TRBD2 CASSLGTSGSYEQYF TGTGCCAGCAGCTTAGGGACTAGCGGTTCCTACGAGCAGTACTTC
NA TRBJ2-1 TRBV30 TRBD2 CAWSKTSGRGGSYNEQFF TGTGCCTGGAGTAAAACTAGCGGGAGGGGGGGGTCCTACAATGAGCAGTTCTTC
NA TRBJ2-1 TRBV30 NA CAWTIYNEQFF TGTGCCTGGACTATTTACAATGAGCAGTTCTTC
NA TRBJ2-1 TRBV5-1 NA CASSLAAGVDYEQFF TGCGCCAGCAGCTTGGCCGCAGGGGTTGACTATGAGCAGTTCTTC
few TRBJ2-1 TRBV12-3/TRBV12-4 TRBD2 CASSYSGRYEQFF TGTGCCAGCAGTTATAGCGGGAGGTATGAGCAGTTCTTC
NA TRBJ1-5 TRBV12-3/TRBV12-4 NA CASSFGGQPQHF TGTGCCAGCAGTTTTGGAGGACAGCCCCAGCATTTT
NA TRBJ2-1 TRBV7-8 TRBD2 CASSLRTSGSGNEQFF TGTGCCAGCAGCTTAAGGACTAGCGGGAGTGGGAATGAGCAGTTCTTC
NA TRBJ1-2 TRBV6-5 NA CASTRELNYGYTF TGTGCCAGCACTCGGGAGTTGAACTATGGCTACACCTTC
NA TRBJ2-1 TRBV2 TRBD2 CASSEVGGSVIDEQFF TGTGCCAGCAGTGAGGTCGGCGGGAGTGTCATCGATGAGCAGTTCTTC
once TRBJ1-1 TRBV11-3 NA CATKNGLTEAFF TGTGCCACTAAAAACGGTCTAACTGAAGCTTTCTTT
few TRBJ1-1 TRBV3-1/TRBV3-2 NA CASSLQGRTEAFF TGTGCCAGCAGCCTCCAGGGAAGAACTGAAGCTTTCTTT
once TRBJ2-3 TRBV5-4 NA CASSLGTFPASDTQYF TGTGCCAGCAGCTTGGGGACTTTCCCGGCGTCAGATACGCAGTATTTT
NA TRBJ1-4 TRBV2 TRBD1 CASSPTGYNEKLFF TGTGCCAGCAGCCCGACAGGGTATAATGAAAAACTGTTTTTT
NA TRBJ2-7 TRBV3-1/TRBV3-2 NA CASSQAGEQYF TGTGCCAGCAGCCAAGCGGGTGAGCAGTACTTC
NA TRBJ2-4 TRBV6-6 NA CASSPSSPAVAKNIQYF TGTGCCAGCAGTCCCTCCTCTCCGGCGGTAGCCAAAAACATTCAGTACTTC
NA TRBJ2-7 TRBV6-5 TRBD1 CASSYMGQGGHYEQYF TGTGCCAGCAGTTATATGGGACAGGGAGGACACTACGAGCAGTACTTC
NA TRBJ2-7 TRBV12-3/TRBV12-4 TRBD2 CASRFAEAGGQYF TGTGCCAGCAGGTTCGCGGAAGCGGGGGGGCAGTACTTC
once TRBJ1-1 TRBV2 TRBD1 CASRRDSKSTFF TGTGCCAGCAGAAGGGACAGTAAATCGACTTTCTTT
NA TRBJ2-1 TRBV19 NA CASRTTGGIGEQFF TGTGCCAGTAGGACGACAGGTGGTATCGGTGAGCAGTTCTTC
NA TRBJ2-1 TRBV12-3/TRBV12-4 NA CASSSLYNEQFF TGTGCCAGCAGTTCACTTTACAATGAGCAGTTCTTC